This T cell receptor (beta chain) is drawn from a study of response to subunit inactivated influenza vaccine. Notes on the study in general: Few additional T cells are recruited per seasonal influenza vaccination, authors suggested.

A word on this clonotype: What it recognizes is unknown.

One entry per CDR3 protein results from TCRdb running MiXCR on the RT-PCR reads. The table records about 500,000 distinct CDR3 sequences, approximately 16% of them present only once. Trimming took 6 bases from V and 7 from J, leaving 8 bases between them. The CDR3 contains 11 residues. The clonotype originates from a man aged 45 to 75 who received an inactivated influenza vaccine. The V call is TRBV12-3 or TRBV12-4, the J call TRBJ2-3; D is undetermined. Here the sequenced sample was CD4+ T cells sorted from PBMCs, taken less than 30 months after vaccination. The CDR3 bases are TGTGCCAGCAGCAAGACCTATACGCAGTATTTT. This translates into CASSKTYTQYF.